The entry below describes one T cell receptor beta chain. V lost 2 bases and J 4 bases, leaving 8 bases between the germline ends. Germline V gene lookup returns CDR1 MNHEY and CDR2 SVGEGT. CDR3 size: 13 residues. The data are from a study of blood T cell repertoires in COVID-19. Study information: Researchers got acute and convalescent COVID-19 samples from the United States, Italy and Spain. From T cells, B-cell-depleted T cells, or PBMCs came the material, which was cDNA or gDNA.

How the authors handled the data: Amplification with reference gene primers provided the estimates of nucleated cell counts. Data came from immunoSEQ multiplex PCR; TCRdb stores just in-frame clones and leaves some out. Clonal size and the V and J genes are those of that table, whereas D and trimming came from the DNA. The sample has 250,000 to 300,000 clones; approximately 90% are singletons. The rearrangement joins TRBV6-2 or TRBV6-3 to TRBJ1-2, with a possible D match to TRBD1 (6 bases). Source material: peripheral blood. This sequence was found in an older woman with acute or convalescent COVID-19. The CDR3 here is CASSYGGGYGYTF. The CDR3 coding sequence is TGTGCCAGCAGTTACGGGGGCGGCTATGGCTACACCTTC.